This T cell receptor beta chain is from a study of T cell repertoires in cytomegalovirus infection. The overall study: HLA-C-restricted CMV epitopes, recently identified, and well-studied HLA-B-restricted ones were used by the study.

Findings of the study overall: HLA-C-restricted CMV clonotypes gave the most frequent clonotype in two of eight donors.

Concerning this clonotype itself: Its matching antigen is unknown.

A single record per CDR3 protein comes from TCRdb applying MiXCR to the reads. The sample records approximately 300,000 distinct CDR3 sequences, about 28% being singletons. In germline, CDR1 is MGHRA, CDR2 YSYEKL. V was shortened by 0 bases and J by 8 bases, with 8 bases between the two germline ends. CDR3 length: 13 amino acids. This rearrangement joins TRBV4-1 to TRBJ1-5; D call uncertain. This receptor was identified in a human donor in good health (CMV status not recorded). Some clones in this sample may be carry-over from other donors' samples. The sequences come from cultured PBMCs, collected from culture after CMV antigen stimulation. CDR3 loop: CASSQDPGKPQHF. As DNA, the CDR3 is TGCGCCAGCAGCCAAGATCCGGGTAAGCCCCAGCATTTT.